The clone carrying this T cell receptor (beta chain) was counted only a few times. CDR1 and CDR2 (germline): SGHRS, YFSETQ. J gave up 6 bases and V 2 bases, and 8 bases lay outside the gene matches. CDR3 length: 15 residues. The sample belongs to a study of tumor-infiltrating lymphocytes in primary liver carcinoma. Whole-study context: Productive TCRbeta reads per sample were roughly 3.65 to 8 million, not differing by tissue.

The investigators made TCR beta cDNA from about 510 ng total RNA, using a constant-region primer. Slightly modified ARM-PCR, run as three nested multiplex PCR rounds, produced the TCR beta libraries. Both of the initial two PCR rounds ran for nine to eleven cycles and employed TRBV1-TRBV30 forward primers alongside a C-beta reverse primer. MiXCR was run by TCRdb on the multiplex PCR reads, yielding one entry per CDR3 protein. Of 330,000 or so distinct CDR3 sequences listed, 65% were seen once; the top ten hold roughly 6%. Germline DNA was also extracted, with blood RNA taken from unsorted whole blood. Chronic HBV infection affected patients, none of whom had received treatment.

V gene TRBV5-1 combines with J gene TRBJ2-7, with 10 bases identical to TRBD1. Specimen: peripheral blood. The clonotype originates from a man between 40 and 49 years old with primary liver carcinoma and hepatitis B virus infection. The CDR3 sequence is CASSFPGQGSSEQYF. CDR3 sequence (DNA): TGCGCCAGCAGCTTCCCGGGACAGGGGAGCAGCGAGCAGTACTTC.